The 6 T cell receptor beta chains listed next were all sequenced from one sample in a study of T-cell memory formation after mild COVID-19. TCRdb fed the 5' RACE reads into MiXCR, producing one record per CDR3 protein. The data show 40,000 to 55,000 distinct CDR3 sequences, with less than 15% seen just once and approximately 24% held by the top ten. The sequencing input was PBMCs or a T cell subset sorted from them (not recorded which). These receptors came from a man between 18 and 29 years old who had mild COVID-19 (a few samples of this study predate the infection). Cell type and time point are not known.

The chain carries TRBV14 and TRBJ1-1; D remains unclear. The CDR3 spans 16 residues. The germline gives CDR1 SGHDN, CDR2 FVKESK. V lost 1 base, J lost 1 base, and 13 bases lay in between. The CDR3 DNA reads TGTGCCAGCAGCCAAGCGATAGGGCTCTCGAACACTGAAGCTTTCTTT. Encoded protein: CASSQAIGLSNTEAFF.

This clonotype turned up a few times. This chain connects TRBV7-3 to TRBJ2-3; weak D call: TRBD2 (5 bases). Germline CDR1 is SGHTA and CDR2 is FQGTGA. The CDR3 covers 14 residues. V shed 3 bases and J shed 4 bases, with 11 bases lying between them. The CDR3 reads CASSFTRASDTQYF. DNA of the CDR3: TGTGCCAGCAGCTTTACTAGGGCGTCAGATACGCAGTATTTT.

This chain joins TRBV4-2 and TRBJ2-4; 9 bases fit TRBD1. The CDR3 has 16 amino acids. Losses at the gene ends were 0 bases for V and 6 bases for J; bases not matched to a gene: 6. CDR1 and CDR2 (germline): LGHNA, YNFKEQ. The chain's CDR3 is CASSQDPTGGGNIQYF. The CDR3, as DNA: TGTGCCAGCAGCCAAGATCCTACAGGGGGCGGAAACATTCAGTACTTC.

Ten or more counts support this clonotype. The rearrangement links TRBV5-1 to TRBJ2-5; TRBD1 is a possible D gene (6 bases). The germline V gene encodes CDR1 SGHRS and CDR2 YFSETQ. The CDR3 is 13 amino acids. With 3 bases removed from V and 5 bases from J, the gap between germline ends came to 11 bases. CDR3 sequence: CASSSPGEETQYF. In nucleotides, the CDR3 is TGCGCCAGCAGCTCTCCAGGGGAGGAGACCCAGTACTTC.

The CDR3 DNA reads as TGTGCCAGCAGCTTACCTCACGGGACAGGGTACTACAATGAGCAGTTCTTC. Translation gives CASSLPHGTGYYNEQFF. The chain has TRBV11-1 and TRBJ2-1, with 9 positions matching TRBD1. The CDR3 runs to 17 residues. CDR1 is SGHAT and CDR2 is FQDESV in the germline V gene (reference sequence). The V and J ends lost 2 bases and 3 bases, in that order; junction bases with no gene match: 8.

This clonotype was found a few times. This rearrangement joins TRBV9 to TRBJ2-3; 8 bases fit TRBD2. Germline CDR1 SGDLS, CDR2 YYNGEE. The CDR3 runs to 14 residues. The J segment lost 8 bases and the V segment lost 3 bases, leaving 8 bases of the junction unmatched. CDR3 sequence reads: CASSGGGFMSTQYF. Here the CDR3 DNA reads TGTGCCAGCAGCGGCGGGGGGTTCATGAGTACGCAGTATTTT.